This T cell receptor beta chain was sequenced in a study of sequential checkpoint blockade in melanoma (dated by TCRdb to between 2018 and 2021). With regard to the full study: Patients were randomized 1:1 to first-line nivolumab followed by ipilimumab (arm A) or ipilimumab followed by nivolumab (arm B). About four fifths of the matched tumor biopsy pairs taken before and after treatment were from the same lesion. DNA from roughly 92 pretreatment melanoma tumor samples was subjected to TCRbeta immunosequencing. For fewer than 25 patients, matched tumor biopsies were taken both before treatment and at week 13, after single-agent nivolumab (arm A) or ipilimumab (arm B). Maintenance nivolumab came after each of the two trial sequences. The paper's findings and limits, for the study overall: Patients whose tumor T-cell fraction and clonality increased by week 13 were about 30 times more likely to achieve clinical benefit. PD-L1 staining and CD8+ T-cell counts correlated with tumor T-cell fraction and clonality, whereas mutational load did not. In the nivolumab-first arm (arm A), pretreatment tumor TIL clonality was associated with response (P = .04). The response-prediction model combining TCR metrics and mutation burden needs validation in larger, independent patient cohorts. Small sample sizes and reduced statistical power limited the within-arm analyses of tumor T-cell fraction.

The sample's treatment or condition label is to be understood as: randomized to nivolumab then ipilimumab (arm A) or the reverse (arm B). Prior DNA-damaging chemotherapy had not been received by any trial patient. Samples came from patients with melanoma in CheckMate 064, a randomized, open-label phase II trial of sequential checkpoint blockade. Genomic DNA from formalin-fixed paraffin-embedded (FFPE) tissue samples served as the input for tumor TCR sequencing. The CDR3 sequence holds 14 residues, the cysteine and phenylalanine included. Just CDR3 DNA is preserved here, 42 bases in frame from base 1. For CDR1 and CDR2, the germline V gene lists MNHGY and SAAAGT. Germline trimming: 1 base from V, 11 bases from J; junction bases outside gene matches: 8. Regarding this clone: Its antigen is unknown. No much larger clone exists at a distance of one base, and base qualities are not known.

The immunoSEQ Assay was used to immunosequence TCRbeta CDR3 regions from genomic DNA. Before high-throughput sequencing, genomic DNA was amplified using bias-controlled multiplex PCR. For the original study's pipeline: To quantify the absolute abundance of each unique TCRbeta CDR3 region, the sequences were collapsed and filtered. Clonality, defined as 1 minus Pielou's evenness, was calculated using only productive rearrangements. To compute tumor T-cell fraction, TCRbeta template counts were normalized to usable DNA, with usable DNA estimated from several housekeeping genes. Clones with significantly greater frequencies in on-treatment versus baseline samples were identified using a previously published method. TCRdb provides this immuneACCESS table in a form limited to in-frame rearrangements. Some clones are lacking; in checked studies, under half of them reflect an unresolved V gene, and why the rest are absent is not known. For V, J and clone size, that table is used; D and trimming come from the DNA. In all, the sample holds 2,000 to 2,500 clones, and approximately 17% of those were seen once. The ten largest clones take up roughly 20% of the sample.

The source is a human donor with melanoma. Sequenced material: tumor tissue (inferred from file names), taken from a patient given nivolumab and ipilimumab in sequence. The rearrangement combines TRBV6-8 with TRBJ1-1; TRBD1 fits 9 bases in the junction. The CDR3 has the sequence CASSYLGQGGRAFF. The nucleotides read TGTGCCAGCAGTTACTTGGGACAGGGCGGTAGGGCTTTCTTT.